This T cell receptor (beta chain) was recorded in a study of blood T cell repertoires in COVID-19. Generated by immunoSEQ multiplex PCR, the TCRdb table keeps only in-frame clones and is missing some. The sample carries 95,000 to 150,000 clones, roughly four fifths recorded once. The germline CDR1 and CDR2 sequences are SGHVS and FNYEAQ. V gave up 1 base and J gave up 4 bases; unmatched junction bases: 10. The CDR3 runs to 17 residues. This TCR came from a man younger than 40 with COVID-19, enrolled during active disease. This chain links TRBV7-6 with TRBJ1-2, with TRBD1 matching 9 bases. Sample: peripheral blood. Here the CDR3 reads CASSLGGQGTVGYGYTF. DNA of the CDR3: TGTGCCAGCAGCTTAGGAGGACAGGGGACGGTGGGCTATGGCTACACCTTC.